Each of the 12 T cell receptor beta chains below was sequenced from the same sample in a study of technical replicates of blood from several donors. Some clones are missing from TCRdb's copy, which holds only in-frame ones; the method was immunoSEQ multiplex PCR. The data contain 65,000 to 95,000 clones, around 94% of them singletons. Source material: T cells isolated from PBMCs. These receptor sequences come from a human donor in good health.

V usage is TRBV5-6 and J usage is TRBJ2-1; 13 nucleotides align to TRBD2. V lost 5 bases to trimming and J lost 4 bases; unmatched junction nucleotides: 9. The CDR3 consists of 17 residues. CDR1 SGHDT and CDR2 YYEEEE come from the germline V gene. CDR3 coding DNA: TGTGCCAGCAGTTACTCCGGGACTAGCGGGATTTACAATGAGCAGTTCTTC. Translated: CASSYSGTSGIYNEQFF.

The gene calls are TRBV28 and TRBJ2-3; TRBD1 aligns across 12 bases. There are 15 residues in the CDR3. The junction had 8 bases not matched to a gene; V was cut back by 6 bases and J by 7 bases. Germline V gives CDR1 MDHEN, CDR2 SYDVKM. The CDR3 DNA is TGTGCCAGCAGGATACCGGGACAGGGGGCTAATACGCAGTATTTT. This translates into CASRIPGQGANTQYF.

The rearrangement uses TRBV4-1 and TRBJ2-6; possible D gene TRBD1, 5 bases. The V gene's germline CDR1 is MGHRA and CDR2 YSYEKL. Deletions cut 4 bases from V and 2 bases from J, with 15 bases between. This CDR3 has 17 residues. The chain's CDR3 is CASSPVLGAPGANVLTF. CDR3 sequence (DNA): TGCGCCAGCAGCCCAGTCTTAGGGGCACCTGGGGCCAACGTCCTGACTTTC.

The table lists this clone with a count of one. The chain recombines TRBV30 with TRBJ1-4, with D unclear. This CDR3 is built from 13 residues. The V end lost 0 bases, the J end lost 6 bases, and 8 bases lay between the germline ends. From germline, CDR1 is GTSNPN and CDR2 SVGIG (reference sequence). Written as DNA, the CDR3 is TGTGCCTGGAGTGTAGACTACCATGAAAAACTGTTTTTT. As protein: CAWSVDYHEKLFF. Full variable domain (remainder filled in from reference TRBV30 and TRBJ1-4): SQTIHQWPATLVQPVGSPLSLECTVEGTSNPNLYWYRQAAGRGLQLLFYSVGIGQISSEVPQNLSASRPQDRQFILSSKKLLLSDSGFYLCAWSVDYHEKLFFGSGTQLSVL.

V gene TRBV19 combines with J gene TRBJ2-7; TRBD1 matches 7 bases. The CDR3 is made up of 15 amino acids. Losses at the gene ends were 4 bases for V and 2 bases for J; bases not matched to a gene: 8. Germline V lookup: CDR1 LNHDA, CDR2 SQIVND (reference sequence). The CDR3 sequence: CASSKPGQKTYEQYF. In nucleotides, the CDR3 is TGTGCCAGTAGTAAGCCGGGACAGAAAACCTACGAGCAGTACTTC.

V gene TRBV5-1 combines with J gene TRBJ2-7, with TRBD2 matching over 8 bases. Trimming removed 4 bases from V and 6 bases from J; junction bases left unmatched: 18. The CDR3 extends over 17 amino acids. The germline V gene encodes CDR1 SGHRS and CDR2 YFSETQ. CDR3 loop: CASSADSGSTKAPEQYF. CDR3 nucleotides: TGCGCCAGCAGCGCTGACAGCGGGAGCACGAAGGCTCCCGAGCAGTACTTC.

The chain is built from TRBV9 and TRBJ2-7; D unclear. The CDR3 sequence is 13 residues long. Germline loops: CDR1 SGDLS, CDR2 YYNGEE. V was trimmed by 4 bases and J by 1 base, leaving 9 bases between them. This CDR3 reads CASSPPVSYEQYF. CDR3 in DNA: TGTGCCAGCAGCCCCCCGGTTTCCTACGAGCAGTACTTC.

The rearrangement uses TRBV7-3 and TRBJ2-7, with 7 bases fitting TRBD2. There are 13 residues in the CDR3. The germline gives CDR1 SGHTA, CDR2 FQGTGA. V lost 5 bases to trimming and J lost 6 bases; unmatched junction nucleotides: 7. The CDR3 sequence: CASSLGLGSEQYF. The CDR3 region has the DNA TGTGCCAGCAGCCTAGGACTAGGTAGCGAGCAGTACTTC. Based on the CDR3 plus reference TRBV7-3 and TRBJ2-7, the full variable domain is GAGVSQTPSNKVTEKGKYVELRCDPISGHTALYWYRQSLGQGPEFLIYFQGTGAADDSGLPNDRFFAVRPEGSVSTLKIQRTERGDSAVYLCASSLGLGSEQYFGPGTRLTVT.

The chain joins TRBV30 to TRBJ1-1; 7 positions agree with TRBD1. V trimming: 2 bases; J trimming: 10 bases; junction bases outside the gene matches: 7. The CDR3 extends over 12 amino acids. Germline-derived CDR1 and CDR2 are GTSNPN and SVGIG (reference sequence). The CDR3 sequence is CAWSRQGGPAFF. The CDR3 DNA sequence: TGTGCCTGGAGTCGGCAGGGGGGACCAGCTTTCTTT.

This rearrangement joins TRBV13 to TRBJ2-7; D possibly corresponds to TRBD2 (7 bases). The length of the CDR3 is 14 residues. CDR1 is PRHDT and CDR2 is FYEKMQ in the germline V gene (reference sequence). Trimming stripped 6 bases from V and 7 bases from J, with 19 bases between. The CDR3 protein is CASREGGGPGEQYF. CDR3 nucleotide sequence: TGTGCCAGCAGGGAAGGGGGAGGGCCCGGGGAGCAGTACTTC.

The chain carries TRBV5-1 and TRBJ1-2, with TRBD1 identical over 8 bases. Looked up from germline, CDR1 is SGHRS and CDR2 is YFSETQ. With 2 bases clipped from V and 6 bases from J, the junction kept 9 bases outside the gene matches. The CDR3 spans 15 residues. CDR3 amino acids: CASSFQGARSDGYTF. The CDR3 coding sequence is TGCGCCAGCAGCTTTCAGGGGGCGAGGTCGGATGGCTACACCTTC.

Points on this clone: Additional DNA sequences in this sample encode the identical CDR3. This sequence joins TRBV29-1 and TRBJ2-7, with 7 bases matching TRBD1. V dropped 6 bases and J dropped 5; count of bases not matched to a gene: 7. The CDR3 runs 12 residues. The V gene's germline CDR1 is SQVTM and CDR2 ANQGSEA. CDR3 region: CSVETTGDEQYF. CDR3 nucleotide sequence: TGCAGCGTCGAGACCACAGGGGACGAGCAGTACTTC.